This T cell receptor beta chain is from a study of T cell responses to AZD1222 COVID-19 vaccine. General study results and limits: It was only after the peak T cell response that any repertoires were sampled.

Note on this clone: As yet, its antigen is unknown.

Generated by immunoSEQ multiplex PCR, the TCRdb table keeps only in-frame clones and is missing some. The table records just under 90,000 clones, about 86% of them present only once. Trimming took 0 bases from V and 9 from J, leaving 9 bases between them. Germline lookup yields CDR1 KGHSH and CDR2 LQKENI. This CDR3 is 14 amino acids long. Source: peripheral blood, taken on day 0 of MenACWY control vaccination. The chain uses TRBV18 and TRBJ1-6; D remains ambiguous. This sequence was found in an adult in good health. The CDR3 nucleotides read TGTGCCAGCTCACCACCAGGGAATGGTTCACCCCTCCACTTT. Its translation: CASSPPGNGSPLHF.